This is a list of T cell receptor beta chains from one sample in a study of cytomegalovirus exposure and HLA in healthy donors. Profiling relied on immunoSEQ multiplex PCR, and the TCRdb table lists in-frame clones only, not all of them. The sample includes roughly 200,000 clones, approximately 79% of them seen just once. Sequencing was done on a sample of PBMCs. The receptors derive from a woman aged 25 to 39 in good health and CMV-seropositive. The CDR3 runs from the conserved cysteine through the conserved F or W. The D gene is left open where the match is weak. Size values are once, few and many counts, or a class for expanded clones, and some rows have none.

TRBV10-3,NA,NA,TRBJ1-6,CAISELGANNSPLHF,TGTGCCATCAGTGAGCTGGGGGCAAATAATTCACCCCTCCACTTT
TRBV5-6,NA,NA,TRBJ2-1,CASSLQGWEQFF,TGTGCCAGCAGCTTACAGGGATGGGAGCAGTTCTTC
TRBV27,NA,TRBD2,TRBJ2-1,CASTLTSGVNNEQFF,TGTGCCAGCACCCTGACTAGCGGGGTAAACAATGAGCAGTTCTTC
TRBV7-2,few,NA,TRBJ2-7,CASSLVAGNYEQYF,TGTGCCAGCAGCTTAGTGGCAGGAAACTACGAGCAGTACTTC
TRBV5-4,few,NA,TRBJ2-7,CASSSQQGSRYEQYF,TGTGCCAGCAGTTCCCAGCAGGGGTCAAGATACGAGCAGTACTTC
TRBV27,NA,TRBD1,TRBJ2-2,CASRVGQWNTGELFF,TGTGCCAGCAGAGTGGGACAGTGGAACACCGGGGAGCTGTTTTTT
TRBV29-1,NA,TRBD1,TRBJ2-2,CSAGQGLTGELFF,TGCAGCGCCGGACAGGGACTCACCGGGGAGCTGTTTTTT
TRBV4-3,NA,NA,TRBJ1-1,CASSQDRQEAFF,TGCGCCAGCAGCCAAGATAGACAGGAAGCTTTCTTT
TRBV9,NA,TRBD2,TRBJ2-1,CASSVRTSGGEQFF,TGTGCCAGCAGCGTAAGGACTAGCGGGGGGGAGCAGTTCTTC
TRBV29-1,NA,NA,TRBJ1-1,CSARAGGTEAFF,TGCAGCGCTCGGGCCGGGGGGACTGAAGCTTTCTTT
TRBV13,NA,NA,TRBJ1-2,CASSLVTMGLSYGYTF,TGTGCCAGCAGCTTAGTTACCATGGGGCTAAGCTATGGCTACACCTTC
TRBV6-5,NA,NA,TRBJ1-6,CASSWVGPHNSPLHF,TGTGCCAGCAGTTGGGTTGGGCCCCATAATTCACCCCTCCACTTT
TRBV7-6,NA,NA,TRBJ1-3,CASSLSGDTIYF,TGTGCCAGCAGCTTAAGCGGAGACACCATATATTTT
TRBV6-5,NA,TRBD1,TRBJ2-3,CASRDGQGSTDTQYF,TGTGCCAGCAGGGATGGACAGGGTTCCACAGATACGCAGTATTTT
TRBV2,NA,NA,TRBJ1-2,CASSGSGGGYGYTF,TGTGCCAGCAGTGGTTCAGGTGGAGGCTATGGCTACACCTTC
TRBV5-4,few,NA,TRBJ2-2,CASSLYSGTGELFF,TGTGCCAGCAGCTTGTACAGTGGCACCGGGGAGCTGTTTTTT
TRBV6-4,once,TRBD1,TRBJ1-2,CASSDSVGSGGPYGYTF,TGTGCCAGCAGTGACTCGGTTGGGTCAGGGGGACCCTATGGCTACACCTTC
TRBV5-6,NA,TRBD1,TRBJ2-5,CASTAPSRGPRTQYF,TGTGCCAGCACGGCCCCGTCGAGGGGGCCTCGGACCCAGTACTTC
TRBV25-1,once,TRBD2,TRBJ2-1,CASGGLVFGPNEQFF,TGTGCCAGCGGGGGACTAGTGTTTGGGCCCAATGAGCAGTTCTTC
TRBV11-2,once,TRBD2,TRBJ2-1,CASIWGGSSYNEQFF,TGTGCCAGCATATGGGGAGGGAGCTCCTACAATGAGCAGTTCTTC
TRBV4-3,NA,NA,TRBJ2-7,CASSQDTYYEQYF,TGCGCCAGCAGCCAAGACACTTACTACGAGCAGTACTTC
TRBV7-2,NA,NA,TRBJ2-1,CASSLGLNNEQFF,TGTGCCAGCAGCTTAGGACTTAACAATGAGCAGTTCTTC
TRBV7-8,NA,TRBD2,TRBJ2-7,CASSSPGLAFDEQYF,TGTGCCAGCAGCTCACCGGGACTAGCGTTCGACGAGCAGTACTTC
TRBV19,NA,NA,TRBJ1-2,CASSIQQGETYGYTF,TGTGCCAGTAGTATCCAGCAGGGCGAAACCTATGGCTACACCTTC
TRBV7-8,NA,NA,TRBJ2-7,CASSSDIRGPYEQYF,TGTGCCAGCAGCTCGGACATTAGGGGCCCCTACGAGCAGTACTTC
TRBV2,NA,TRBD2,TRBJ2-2,CASSATSGGLAELFF,TGTGCCAGCAGTGCGACTAGCGGGGGGCTAGCGGAGCTGTTTTTT
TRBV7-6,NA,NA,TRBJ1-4,CASSLGGELEKLFF,TGTGCCAGCAGCTTAGGGGGGGAATTGGAAAAACTGTTTTTT
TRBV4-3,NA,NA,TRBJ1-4,CASSQGQGNEKLFF,TGCGCCAGCAGCCAGGGACAAGGGAATGAAAAACTGTTTTTT
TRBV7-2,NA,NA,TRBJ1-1,CASSWQGHTEAFF,TGTGCCAGCAGCTGGCAGGGCCACACTGAAGCTTTCTTT
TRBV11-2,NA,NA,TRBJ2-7,CASSQGLLIYEQYF,TGTGCCAGCAGCCAGGGGCTTCTTATCTACGAGCAGTACTTC
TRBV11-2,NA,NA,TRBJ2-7,CAKEGGGEGYEQYF,TGTGCCAAGGAAGGGGGAGGGGAGGGCTACGAGCAGTACTTC
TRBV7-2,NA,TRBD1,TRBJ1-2,CASSFIISRDSLQRDTF,TGTGCCAGCAGCTTTATCATATCTAGGGACAGCCTTCAGAGGGACACCTTC
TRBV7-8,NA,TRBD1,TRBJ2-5,CASSSRDSLQETQYF,TGTGCCAGCAGCAGCCGGGACAGCCTCCAAGAGACCCAGTACTTC
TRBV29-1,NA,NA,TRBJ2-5,CSAQPLHQETQYF,TGCAGCGCCCAACCCCTACACCAAGAGACCCAGTACTTC
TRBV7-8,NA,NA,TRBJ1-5,CASSLAGGIRQPQHF,TGTGCCAGCAGCTTAGCGGGAGGGATTCGTCAGCCCCAGCATTTT
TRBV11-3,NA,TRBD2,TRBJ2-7,CASSPPTSGETYEQYF,TGTGCCAGCAGCCCTCCGACTAGCGGGGAAACCTACGAGCAGTACTTC
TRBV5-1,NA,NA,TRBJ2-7,CASSPGEGGEQYF,TGCGCCAGCAGCCCTGGGGAGGGGGGCGAGCAGTACTTC
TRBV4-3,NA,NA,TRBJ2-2,CASSQAGLEKLTGELFF,TGCGCCAGCAGCCAAGCAGGACTGGAAAAACTGACCGGGGAGCTGTTTTTT
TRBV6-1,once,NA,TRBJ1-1,CASSEFLGEGRAEAFF,TGTGCCAGCAGTGAGTTCTTAGGGGAGGGGAGGGCTGAAGCTTTCTTT
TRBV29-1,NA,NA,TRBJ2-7,CSVEDPGTESYEQYF,TGCAGCGTTGAAGATCCAGGGACTGAATCCTACGAGCAGTACTTC